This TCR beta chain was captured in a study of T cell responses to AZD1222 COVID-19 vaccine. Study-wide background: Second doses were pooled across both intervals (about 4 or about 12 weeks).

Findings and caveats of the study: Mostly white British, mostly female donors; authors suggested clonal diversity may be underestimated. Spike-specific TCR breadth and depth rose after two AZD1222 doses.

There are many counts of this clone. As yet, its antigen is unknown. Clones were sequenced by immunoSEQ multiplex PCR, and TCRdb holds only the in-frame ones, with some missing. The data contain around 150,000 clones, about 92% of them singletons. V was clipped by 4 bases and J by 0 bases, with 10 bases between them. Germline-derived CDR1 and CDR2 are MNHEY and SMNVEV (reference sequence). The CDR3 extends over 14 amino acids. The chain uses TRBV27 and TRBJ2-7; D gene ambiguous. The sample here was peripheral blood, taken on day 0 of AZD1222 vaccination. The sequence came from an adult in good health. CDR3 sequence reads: CASSSSVGSYEQYF. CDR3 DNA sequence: TGTGCCAGCAGTTCGTCGGTCGGCTCCTACGAGCAGTACTTC.